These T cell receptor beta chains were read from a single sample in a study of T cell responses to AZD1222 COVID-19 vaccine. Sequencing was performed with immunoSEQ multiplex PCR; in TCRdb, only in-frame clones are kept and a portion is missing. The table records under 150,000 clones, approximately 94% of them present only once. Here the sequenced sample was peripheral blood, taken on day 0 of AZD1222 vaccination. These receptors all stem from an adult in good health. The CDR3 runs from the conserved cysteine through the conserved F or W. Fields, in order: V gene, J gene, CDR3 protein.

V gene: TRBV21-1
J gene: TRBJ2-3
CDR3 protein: CASSRGCGRASDTQYF

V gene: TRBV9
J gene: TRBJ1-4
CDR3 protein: CASSVGEELLINEKLFF

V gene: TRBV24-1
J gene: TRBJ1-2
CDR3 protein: CATSDLRLGQGDFGGYTF

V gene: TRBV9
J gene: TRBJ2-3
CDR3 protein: CASSPWTSGTDTQYF

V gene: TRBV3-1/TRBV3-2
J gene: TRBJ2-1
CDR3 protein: CASSLYNEQFF

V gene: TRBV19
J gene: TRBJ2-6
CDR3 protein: CASSMFDSGANVLTF

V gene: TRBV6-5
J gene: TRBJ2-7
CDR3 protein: CASGSRAYEQYF

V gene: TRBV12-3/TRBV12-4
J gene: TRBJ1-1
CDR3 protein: CASSPWTDEAFF

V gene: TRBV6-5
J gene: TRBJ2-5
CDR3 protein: CASNPPGLVTQYF

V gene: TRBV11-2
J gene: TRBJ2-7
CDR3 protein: CASSLEPSGRFGQYF

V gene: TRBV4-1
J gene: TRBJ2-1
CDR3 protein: CASSQGESSYNEQFF

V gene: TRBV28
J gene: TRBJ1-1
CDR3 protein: CASMSRGLTEAFF

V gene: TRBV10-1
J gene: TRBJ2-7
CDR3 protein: CASSLALGEQYF

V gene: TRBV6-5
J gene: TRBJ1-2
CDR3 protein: CASSFTGGGYTF

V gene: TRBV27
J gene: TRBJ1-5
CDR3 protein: CASSRTGGGGYNQPQHF

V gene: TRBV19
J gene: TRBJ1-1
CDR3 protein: CASSHLDRGATTEAFF

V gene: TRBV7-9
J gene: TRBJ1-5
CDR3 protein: CASSSYNDEQPQHF

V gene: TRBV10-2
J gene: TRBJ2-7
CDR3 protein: CASSEQDRAISYEQYF